What follows are 25 T cell receptor beta chains derived from one specimen sequenced in a study of shared clonotypes between healthy human individuals. TCRdb's table, derived via immunoSEQ multiplex PCR, lists solely in-frame clones and lacks some. The sample has about 1,500,000 clones, 96% seen once. The source material was naive CD4+ T cells sorted from blood. Subset here: CD45RA+ positively selected. The receptor set was obtained from a young man in good health.

The chain combines TRBV7-6 with TRBJ1-5; D is ambiguous. Germline V gene data show CDR1 as SGHVS and CDR2 as FNYEAQ. V was trimmed by 5 bases and J by 1 base, leaving 6 bases between them. CDR3 length: 13 residues. CDR3: CASSPWSNQPQHF. The CDR3 DNA reads as TGTGCCAGCAGCCCATGGAGCAATCAGCCCCAGCATTTT.

This clone was recorded only once. The identical CDR3 is also encoded by other nucleotide sequences in the sample. The V gene is TRBV28, the J gene TRBJ2-7, with a tentative D call TRBD1 (6 bases). Germline CDR1 reads MDHEN; CDR2 reads SYDVKM. Trimming removed 3 bases at V and 0 bases at J, with 12 bases between. CDR3 length: 15 residues. CDR3 DNA: TGTGCCAGCAGTTTCCAGGGGAGAGCCTCCTACGAGCAGTACTTC. Translating gives CASSFQGRASYEQYF.

With respect to this clone: At the DNA level, this CDR3 is encoded by other sequences in the same sample as well. The genes are TRBV5-1 and TRBJ2-1; 8 nucleotides line up with TRBD2. J gave up 0 bases and V 4 bases, and 6 bases lay outside the gene matches. Germline V lookup: CDR1 SGHRS, CDR2 YFSETQ. The CDR3 contains 16 residues. The CDR3 DNA reads as TGCGCCAGCAGCCTTGTAGCGGGGAGCTCCTACAATGAGCAGTTCTTC. Residues: CASSLVAGSSYNEQFF.

Here the CDR3 reads CASSELASGKETQYF. CDR3 nucleotides: TGTGCCAGCAGTGAACTGGCTAGCGGGAAAGAGACCCAGTACTTC. The V and J genes are TRBV2 and TRBJ2-5; the match to TRBD2 covers 9 bases. The CDR3 has 15 amino acids. The junction had 4 bases not matched to a gene; V was cut back by 2 bases and J by 3 bases. Germline V gene lookup returns CDR1 SNHLY and CDR2 FYNNEI.

This clone has a single count. The chain recombines TRBV18 with TRBJ2-1; maybe TRBD1 (5 bases). The CDR3 sequence is 14 residues long. Per the germline V gene, CDR1 is KGHSH and CDR2 is LQKENI. The V end was cut by 2 bases, the J end by 8 bases, with 13 bases between. The CDR3 is CASSPGQGMHEQFF. CDR3 sequence (DNA): TGTGCCAGCTCACCAGGGCAGGGAATGCATGAGCAGTTCTTC.

The chain uses TRBV4-1 and TRBJ2-6, with D possibly being TRBD2 (6 bases). Trimming cost V 4 bases and J 4 bases, with 23 bases left between them. The CDR3 extends over 19 amino acids. Germline loops: CDR1 MGHRA, CDR2 YSYEKL. CDR3 coding DNA: TGCGCCAGCAGCCCCTCCCAAGCGGGCTCTGCCGGAGGGGCCAACGTCCTGACTTTC. As protein: CASSPSQAGSAGGANVLTF.

J is TRBJ2-1 and V is TRBV28; 8 bases align to TRBD2. J gave up 8 bases and V 5 bases, and 17 bases lay outside the gene matches. The CDR3 loop spans 17 amino acids. CDR1 and CDR2 from the germline V gene are MDHEN and SYDVKM. For the CDR3, the DNA is TGTGCCAGCAGTCCGAACCCTAGCGGGTCCTACTTGTATGAGCAGTTCTTC. It codes for CASSPNPSGSYLYEQFF. The whole variable domain, remainder taken from reference TRBV28 and TRBJ2-1, is DVKVTQSSRYLVKRTGEKVFLECVQDMDHENMFWYRQDPGLGLRLIYFSYDVKMKEKGDIPEGYSVSREKKERFSLILESASTNQTSMYLCASSPNPSGSYLYEQFFGPGTRLTVL.

This clone was counted a few times. This rearrangement joins TRBV7-2 to TRBJ2-7; 7 nucleotides line up with TRBD2. Germline loops: CDR1 SGHTA, CDR2 FQGNSA. Losses at the gene ends were 5 bases for V and 1 base for J; bases not matched to a gene: 8. This CDR3 contains 15 residues. The CDR3 region is CASSPQTAGSYEQYF. CDR3 bases: TGTGCCAGCAGCCCCCAGACAGCGGGATCCTACGAGCAGTACTTC. The full variable domain, rest sourced from reference TRBV7-2 and TRBJ2-7, is GAGVSQSPSNKVTEKGKDVELRCDPISGHTALYWYRQSLGQGLEFLIYFQGNSAPDKSGLPSDRFSAERTGGSVSTLTIQRTQQEDSAVYLCASSPQTAGSYEQYFGPGTRLTVT.

This chain's CDR3 is CASSEEWLGTLNTEAFF. In DNA form, the CDR3 reads TGTGCCAGCAGTGAAGAGTGGCTGGGCACCTTGAACACTGAAGCTTTCTTT. This chain joins TRBV2 and TRBJ1-1; D uncertain. V lost 1 base to trimming and J lost 0 bases, with 15 bases between them. The germline gives CDR1 SNHLY, CDR2 FYNNEI. The CDR3 loop spans 17 amino acids.

V is TRBV28 and J is TRBJ1-5; TRBD1 agrees at 8 bases. V shed 4 bases, J shed 9 bases, and the junction held 14 bases outside the gene matches. CDR3 length equals 16 residues. Germline assignment: CDR1 MDHEN and CDR2 SYDVKM. This CDR3 is CASSSSGQGGARPQHF. In DNA form, the CDR3 reads TGTGCCAGCAGTTCATCTGGACAGGGAGGAGCACGGCCCCAGCATTTT.

In this sample, this clone turned up once. The chain links TRBV6-6 to TRBJ1-1; D not certain. The V gene's germline CDR1 is MNHNY and CDR2 SVGAGI (reference sequence). V lost 2 bases to trimming and J lost 6 bases, with 13 bases between them. This CDR3 contains 14 residues. CDR3 sequence: CASSYTPEAPEAFF. The CDR3 DNA follows: TGTGCCAGCAGTTACACCCCAGAGGCCCCTGAAGCTTTCTTT.

The chain couples TRBV5-1 to TRBJ1-1; D not certain. The germline gives CDR1 SGHRS, CDR2 YFSETQ. CDR3 length: 14 residues. Between the trimmed V and J ends, which lost 0 bases and 2 bases, there was a span of 8 bases. CDR3 sequence: CASSLAQTNTEAFF. The CDR3 DNA is TGCGCCAGCAGCTTGGCCCAGACAAACACTGAAGCTTTCTTT.

This clone appeared a single time. The gene calls are TRBV29-1 and TRBJ1-2; D may be TRBD1 (6 bases). CDR1 is SQVTM and CDR2 is ANQGSEA in the germline V gene. Trimming shortened V by 6 bases and J by 4 bases, and 9 bases separated the two germline ends. The CDR3 is 11 residues long. The CDR3 DNA reads as TGCAGCGTCTGGACAGCCTATGGCTACACCTTC. Translating gives CSVWTAYGYTF.

The chain combines TRBV11-3 with TRBJ2-3; D gene ambiguous. CDR3 length: 14 residues. With 5 bases removed from V and 2 bases from J, the gap between germline ends came to 11 bases. Germline assignment: CDR1 SGHNT and CDR2 YENEEA. CDR3 loop: CASSPDSHTDTQYF. CDR3 coding DNA: TGTGCCAGCAGCCCCGACTCACACACAGATACGCAGTATTTT.

The rearrangement links TRBV6-5 to TRBJ2-3; 9 bases line up with TRBD2. The CDR3 length is 14 residues. The V gene's germline CDR1 is MNHEY and CDR2 SVGAGI. V shed 1 base and J 8 bases; nucleotides not matched to a gene: 4. The chain's CDR3 is CASSYYAGGSTQYF. The CDR3 coding sequence is TGTGCCAGCAGTTACTACGCGGGAGGGAGTACGCAGTATTTT.

V is TRBV4-3 and J is TRBJ1-1, with D perhaps TRBD1 (6 bases). Trimming took off 3 bases at V and 0 bases at J, with 11 bases between the two ends. The germline gives CDR1 LGHNA, CDR2 YSLEER. The CDR3 is 15 residues long. CDR3 amino acids: CASSQRQALNTEAFF. Written as DNA, the CDR3 is TGCGCCAGCAGCCAGAGACAGGCTCTGAACACTGAAGCTTTCTTT.

The chain links TRBV4-1 to TRBJ1-2; tentative D call: TRBD1 (5 bases). Trimming cost V 0 bases and J 6 bases, with 11 bases left between them. Germline CDR1 MGHRA, CDR2 YSYEKL. There are 14 residues in the CDR3. CDR3 bases: TGCGCCAGCAGCCAAGAGGGACGGCTGAATGGCTACACCTTC. Its protein is CASSQEGRLNGYTF.

In this sample, this clone turned up once. The V and J genes are TRBV23-1 and TRBJ2-2, with 12 positions matching TRBD2. TRBV23-1 is reported as an ORF; its role is uncertain. The CDR3 runs 23 residues. J gave up 0 bases and V 4 bases, and 21 bases lay outside the gene matches. This chain's CDR3 is CASSRSPGSTSGRSEANTGELFF. CDR3 DNA: TGCGCCAGCAGTCGTTCGCCCGGAAGTACTAGCGGGAGGAGCGAGGCGAACACCGGGGAGCTGTTTTTT.

The chain recombines TRBV6-6 with TRBJ2-2; 7 bases are a match to TRBD1. The CDR3 covers 15 residues. J lost 1 base, V lost 5 bases, and 4 bases had no gene match. From germline, CDR1 is MNHNY and CDR2 SVGAGI (reference sequence). The CDR3 is CASSDRVGNTGELFF. The CDR3 DNA follows: TGTGCCAGCAGTGACAGGGTCGGGAACACCGGGGAGCTGTTTTTT.

The chain has TRBV5-4 and TRBJ2-1; tentative D call: TRBD1 (6 bases). The germline gives CDR1 SGHNT, CDR2 YYREEE (reference sequence). CDR3 size: 15 residues. Trimming took 1 base from V and 2 from J, leaving 10 bases between them. The CDR3 region has the DNA TGTGCCAGCAGCTTGACAGGGCACCCCTACAATGAGCAGTTCTTC. This encodes CASSLTGHPYNEQFF. The whole variable domain, filled in from reference TRBV5-4 and TRBJ2-1, reads ETGVTQSPTHLIKTRGQQVTLRCSSQSGHNTVSWYQQALGQGPQFIFQYYREEENGRGNFPPRFSGLQFPNYSSELNVNALELDDSALYLCASSLTGHPYNEQFFGPGTRLTVL.

This chain joins TRBV28 and TRBJ1-2; D call uncertain. The V and J ends lost 4 bases and 7 bases respectively, with 19 bases between them. CDR3 length: 15 residues. The germline gives CDR1 MDHEN, CDR2 SYDVKM. The CDR3 protein is CASSSTSGPWGGYTF. Here the CDR3 DNA reads TGTGCCAGCAGTTCCACCTCGGGCCCCTGGGGTGGCTACACCTTC.

The V and J genes are TRBV7-3 and TRBJ2-7; possibly TRBD1 for D (6 bases). The V and J ends lost 4 bases and 2 bases respectively, with 15 bases between them. The CDR3 runs to 15 residues. Germline V gene data show CDR1 as SGHTA and CDR2 as FQGTGA. This CDR3 reads CASSSRATGPYEQYF. The CDR3 DNA sequence: TGTGCCAGCAGCTCCCGTGCGACAGGACCCTACGAGCAGTACTTC.

The CDR3 sequence: CASSQVVEKLFF. The CDR3 DNA reads as TGTGCCAGCAGCCAAGTCGTAGAAAAACTGTTTTTT. The chain has TRBV14 and TRBJ1-4, with unresolved D. Trimming took off 1 base at V and 8 bases at J, with 5 bases between the two ends. This CDR3 has 12 residues. The germline CDR1 and CDR2 sequences are SGHDN and FVKESK. Using reference TRBV14 and TRBJ1-4 for the parts outside the CDR3, the full variable domain is EAGVTQFPSHSVIEKGQTVTLRCDPISGHDNLYWYRRVMGKEIKFLLHFVKESKQDESGMPNNRFLAERTGGTYSTLKVQPAELEDSGVYFCASSQVVEKLFFGSGTQLSVL.

The chain uses TRBV5-1 and TRBJ2-7; the D is unclear. Germline values: CDR1 SGHRS, CDR2 YFSETQ. Trimming stripped 0 bases from V and 6 bases from J, with 13 bases between. CDR3 length: 14 amino acids. The CDR3 is CASSLVPETREQYF. In DNA, the CDR3 is TGCGCCAGCAGCTTGGTTCCGGAAACGCGCGAGCAGTACTTC.

The chain uses TRBV18 and TRBJ1-2; D gene ambiguous. V shed 1 base and J shed 4 bases, with 7 bases lying between them. From germline, CDR1 is KGHSH and CDR2 LQKENI. There are 13 residues in the CDR3. CDR3 protein: CASSPQFTYGYTF. For the CDR3, the DNA is TGTGCCAGCTCACCACAGTTTACCTATGGCTACACCTTC.